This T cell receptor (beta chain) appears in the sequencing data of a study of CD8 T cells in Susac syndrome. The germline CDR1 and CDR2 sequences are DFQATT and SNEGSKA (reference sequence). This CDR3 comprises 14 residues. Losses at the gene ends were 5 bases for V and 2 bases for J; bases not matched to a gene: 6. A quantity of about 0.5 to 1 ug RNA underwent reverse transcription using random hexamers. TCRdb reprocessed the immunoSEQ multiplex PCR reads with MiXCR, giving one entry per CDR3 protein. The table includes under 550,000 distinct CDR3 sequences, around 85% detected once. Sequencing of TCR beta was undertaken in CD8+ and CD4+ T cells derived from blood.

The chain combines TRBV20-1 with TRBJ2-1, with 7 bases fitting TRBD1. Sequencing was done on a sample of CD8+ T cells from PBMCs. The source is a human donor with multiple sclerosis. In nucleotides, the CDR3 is TGCAGTGCTCCTACAGGGGACCCCTACAATGAGCAGTTCTTC. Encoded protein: CSAPTGDPYNEQFF.